The entry below describes one T cell receptor (beta chain). Isolation of PBMCs gave at least 7 million cells per sample. CDR3 length equals 15 residues. V dropped 9 bases and J dropped 5; count of bases not matched to a gene: 9. CDR1 is LNHDA, CDR2 SQIVND, per germline (reference sequence). The second PCR ran roughly 7 to 11 cycles with a sample-barcoded 5' primer and J-beta primers. In TCRdb, the 5' RACE reads were re-called with MiXCR into one record per CDR3 protein. Found here are some 760,000 distinct CDR3 sequences, roughly 25% of them singletons; the top ten hold approximately 3.7%. This sample is drawn from a study of blood T cells in healthy people across ages. These sequences were also reported in another study, on T cells of mothers and their children.

The V and J genes are TRBV19 and TRBJ2-1; 11 bases are shared with TRBD2. The TCR comes from a boy between 5 and 17 years old in good health. The sequencing input was blood. In DNA, the CDR3 is TGTGCCAGCCTGGGGGTAGCGGGAGGGAACAATGAGCAGTTCTTC. Its protein product is CASLGVAGGNNEQFF. Based on the CDR3 plus reference TRBV19 and TRBJ2-1, the full variable domain is DGGITQSPKYLFRKEGQNVTLSCEQNLNHDAMYWYRQDPGQGLRLIYYSQIVNDFQKGDIAEGYSVSREKKESFPLTVTSAQKNPTAFYLCASLGVAGGNNEQFFGPGTRLTVL.